Below, 20 T cell receptor beta chains from the same sample are listed, as sequenced in a study of vaccination and CD4 T cells after COVID-19. For these receptors, no antigen is known. The treatment denotes: roughly 11-day PBMC culture with coronavirus spike peptide pools or control peptides (ViraFEST assay). Sequencing of DNA taken from cultured CD4+ T cells relied on the Oncomine TCR Beta short-read assay. Each CDR3 protein gets one entry after TCRdb re-called the PCR reads with MiXCR. The sample contains under 25,000 distinct CDR3 sequences, roughly three fifths of which appear only once. The sequencing here drew on CD4+ T cells from blood, cultured in vitro, taken after SARS-CoV-2 vaccination. The receptor source for this set is a human donor who received a COVID-19 vaccine.

This clonotype turned up a few times. The gene calls are TRBV27 and TRBJ1-1; D is uncertain. The CDR3 consists of 13 residues. Trimming took 6 bases from V and 5 from J, leaving 13 bases between them. CDR1 and CDR2 (germline): MNHEY, SMNVEV (reference sequence). The CDR3: CASSHTLKTEAFF. The CDR3 DNA follows: TGTGCCAGCAGCCATACTCTTAAGACTGAAGCTTTCTTT.

The V gene is TRBV15, the J gene TRBJ2-3; D possibly corresponds to TRBD1 (5 bases). Germline V gene data show CDR1 as LNHNV and CDR2 as YYDKDF (reference sequence). Trimming cost V 0 bases and J 5 bases, with 12 bases left between them. The CDR3 runs 15 residues. Here the CDR3 reads CATSRDLVGQDTQYF. For the CDR3, the DNA is TGTGCCACCAGCAGAGATTTGGTGGGGCAAGATACGCAGTATTTT.

This clonotype was picked up a small number of times. The chain carries TRBV7-6 and TRBJ2-3; the D gene could be TRBD1 or TRBD2 (6 bases each). V was pared by 5 bases and J by 1 base, with 16 bases between. Germline CDR1 is SGHVS and CDR2 is FNYEAQ. The CDR3 has 16 amino acids. CDR3 sequence (DNA): TGTGCCAGCAGCGGAGACCTCGGGGGCCGCACAGATACGCAGTATTTT. Translation gives CASSGDLGGRTDTQYF.

V gene TRBV27 combines with J gene TRBJ2-5; 9 bases line up with TRBD1. The trim removed 3 bases at V and 1 base at J, leaving 12 bases unmatched. Germline CDR1 and CDR2: MNHEY and SMNVEV (reference sequence). The CDR3 spans 18 residues. The CDR3 DNA is TGTGCCAGCAGTTTCCGCTTCCAGACAGGGGGTATCCAAGAGACCCAGTACTTC. Encoded protein: CASSFRFQTGGIQETQYF.

This chain joins TRBV7-7 and TRBJ2-7, with D unclear. Per germline, CDR1 SSHAT and CDR2 FNYEAQ (reference sequence). The CDR3 sequence is 14 residues long. V lost 3 bases and J lost 0, with 9 bases in between. DNA for the CDR3: TGTGCCAGCAGCTTGAAGATGGACTCCTACGAGCAGTACTTC. Its protein is CASSLKMDSYEQYF.

In this sample, this clonotype turned up once. This chain uses TRBV7-6 with TRBJ2-2, with D perhaps TRBD1 (6 bases). Trimming left V 7 bases short and J 6 bases short, with 12 bases between. Per germline, CDR1 SGHVS and CDR2 FNYEAQ. CDR3 size: 13 residues. The CDR3 region is CASTNQGSGELFF. The CDR3 DNA is TGTGCCAGCACCAATCAGGGGTCCGGGGAGCTGTTTTTT. Complete variable domain (other parts from reference TRBV7-6 and TRBJ2-2): GAGVSQSPRYKVTKRGQDVALRCDPISGHVSLYWYRQALGQGPEFLTYFNYEAQQDKSGLPNDRFSAERPEGSISTLTIQRTEQRDSAMYRCASTNQGSGELFFGEGSRLTVL.

Only a few counts were recorded for this clonotype. The rearrangement uses TRBV12-3 or TRBV12-4 and TRBJ1-6; no firm D call. Between the trimmed V and J ends, which lost 6 bases and 0 bases, there was a span of 18 bases. This CDR3 has 18 residues. This CDR3 is CASSRAGSGSSYNSPLHF. In DNA form, the CDR3 reads TGTGCCAGCAGCAGAGCTGGGAGCGGGAGCTCCTATAATTCACCCCTCCACTTT.

This chain joins TRBV5-1 and TRBJ1-6, with D maybe TRBD1 (5 bases). This CDR3 spans 15 amino acids. The V end was cut by 4 bases, the J end by 12 bases, with 20 bases between. CDR1 is SGHRS and CDR2 is YFSETQ in the germline V gene. DNA of the CDR3: TGCGCCAGCAGCACCAACTGGGGCGGGCAACAACCCCTCCACTTT. Translation gives CASSTNWGGQQPLHF.

V is TRBV7-9 and J is TRBJ2-7; no reliable D call. This CDR3 has 12 residues. The V end was cut by 6 bases, the J end by 3 bases, with 9 bases between. Germline assignment: CDR1 SEHNR and CDR2 FQNEAQ (reference sequence). The CDR3 sequence is CASRSGNYEQYF. The CDR3 coding sequence is TGTGCCAGCAGGAGTGGAAACTACGAGCAGTACTTC.

CDR3 sequence (DNA): TGCAGTGCTAGAGATCCGGGACAGGGGGAATACACTGAAGCTTTCTTT. Translated, it gives CSARDPGQGEYTEAFF. J is TRBJ1-1 and V is TRBV20-1, with 11 nucleotides matching TRBD1. The CDR3 runs to 16 residues. Trimming took 0 bases from V and 3 from J; bases not matched to a gene: 6. Looked up from germline, CDR1 is DFQATT and CDR2 is SNEGSKA (reference sequence).

This clonotype was recorded once. This rearrangement joins TRBV4-1 to TRBJ2-3, with 8 bases identical to TRBD1. J lost 6 bases, V lost 1 base, and 12 bases had no gene match. CDR3 size: 17 residues. Germline values: CDR1 MGHRA, CDR2 YSYEKL. CDR3 in DNA: TGCGCCAGCAGCCAAGGTATGCGGCAGGGGGCCGCCGATACGCAGTATTTT. Translating gives CASSQGMRQGAADTQYF.

The chain has TRBV10-3 and TRBJ1-2, with TRBD1 identical over 7 bases. The trim removed 7 bases at V and 2 bases at J, leaving 4 bases unmatched. Germline CDR1 ENHRY, CDR2 SYGVKD. CDR3 length: 13 amino acids. The CDR3 sequence: CAITPTGNYGYTF. CDR3 nucleotide sequence: TGTGCCATCACCCCGACAGGGAACTATGGCTACACCTTC.

This clonotype was seen a handful of times. CDR3 region: CASSAPQGAGETQYF. The CDR3 DNA sequence: TGTGCCAGCAGTGCTCCCCAGGGGGCTGGGGAGACCCAGTACTTC. This rearrangement joins TRBV25-1 to TRBJ2-5; the match to TRBD1 covers 8 bases. Losses at the gene ends were 4 bases for V and 5 bases for J; bases not matched to a gene: 9. The CDR3 is 15 amino acids. Germline lookup yields CDR1 MGHDK and CDR2 SYGVNS.

The V and J genes are TRBV7-8 and TRBJ2-5; D is unresolved. Deletions cut 5 bases from V and 0 bases from J, with 4 bases between. There are 12 residues in the CDR3. The germline V gene encodes CDR1 SGHVS and CDR2 FQNEAQ. DNA of the CDR3: TGTGCCAGCAGCCGATACCAAGAGACCCAGTACTTC. This encodes CASSRYQETQYF.

The J gene is TRBJ2-5, the V gene TRBV7-3; the match to TRBD2 covers 9 bases. The CDR3 totals 15 residues. J was trimmed by 1 base and V by 2 bases; bases with no gene match: 2. CDR1 and CDR2 from the germline V gene are SGHTA and FQGTGA. The CDR3 coding sequence is TGTGCCAGCAGCTTATCTAGCGGGGTCCAAGAGACCCAGTACTTC. As protein: CASSLSSGVQETQYF.

The V and J genes are TRBV7-7 and TRBJ2-5; weak D call: TRBD1 (5 bases). Germline-derived CDR1 and CDR2 are SSHAT and FNYEAQ (reference sequence). Trimming pared 1 base from V and 0 bases from J, leaving 6 bases between. The CDR3 spans 14 residues. The chain's CDR3 is CASSLGQHQETQYF. CDR3 bases: TGTGCCAGCAGCTTAGGACAGCACCAAGAGACCCAGTACTTC.

V gene TRBV24-1 combines with J gene TRBJ1-1; D gene ambiguous. V lost 6 bases to trimming and J lost 0 bases, with 19 bases between them. Germline values: CDR1 KGHDR, CDR2 SFDVKD. The CDR3 is 17 amino acids. This chain's CDR3 is CATSPRTHRLMNTEAFF. For the CDR3, the DNA is TGTGCCACCAGTCCCCGGACCCACCGCCTCATGAACACTGAAGCTTTCTTT.

This clonotype was detected once. This chain connects TRBV12-3 or TRBV12-4 to TRBJ2-1; the D gene is possibly TRBD1 (5 bases). The CDR3 consists of 13 residues. V was clipped by 7 bases and J by 2 bases, with 9 bases between them. The CDR3 reads CASKQDTYNEQFF. The CDR3 coding sequence is TGTGCCAGCAAACAGGACACCTACAATGAGCAGTTCTTC.

This chain links TRBV6-5 with TRBJ1-5; tentative D call: TRBD1 (5 bases). V lost 0 bases and J 0 bases, leaving 21 bases between the germline ends. CDR1 is MNHEY, CDR2 SVGAGI, per germline. The CDR3 consists of 20 residues. CDR3 loop: CASSYSFHKGSLISNQPQHF. CDR3 coding DNA: TGTGCCAGCAGTTACTCATTTCATAAGGGGTCCCTTATTAGCAATCAGCCCCAGCATTTT.

The chain has TRBV21-1 and TRBJ2-3; TRBD2 is the table's D call, not checked against the DNA. TRBV21-1 is given as a pseudogene. There are 18 residues in the CDR3. The CDR3 nucleotides are TGTGCCAGCCCCAGCCCTAGCGGGGGGCAACGGGGCACAGATACGCAGTATTTT. Amino acid sequence: CASPSPSGGQRGTDTQYF.